The subject of this entry is one T cell receptor (beta chain). TCRdb keeps only in-frame clones here, not all; method: immunoSEQ multiplex PCR. The table includes around 1,100,000 clones, approximately 80% detected once. These data originate in a study of shared clonotypes between healthy human individuals. Study-wide context: Plates per donor: three CD4 naive, three CD4 memory, two CD8 naive, one CD8 memory.

This CDR3 is built from 13 residues. Trimming took 4 bases from V and 10 from J, leaving 14 bases between them. The V gene's germline CDR1 is SNHLY and CDR2 FYNNEI. V gene TRBV2 combines with J gene TRBJ2-4, with D perhaps TRBD1 (6 bases). Sequences were obtained from memory CD4+ T cells from PBMCs. Regarding subset: CD45RA-negative fraction. The receptor was derived from a man between 18 and 35 years old in good health. Some clones in this sample may be carry-over from other donors' samples. DNA for the CDR3: TGTGCCAGCAGTGGACCCGGACAGTGGATTCAGTACTTC. Translated: CASSGPGQWIQYF.